The text below deals with one T cell receptor (beta chain). The data belong to a study of T cell responses to AZD1222 COVID-19 vaccine. Profiling relied on immunoSEQ multiplex PCR, and the TCRdb table lists in-frame clones only, not all of them. The sample yields some 140,000 clones, about 87% seen once. The CDR3 length is 16 residues. Germline V gene lookup returns CDR1 SGHDN and CDR2 FVKESK. Trimming stripped 0 bases from V and 5 bases from J, with 14 bases between. This chain connects TRBV14 to TRBJ2-1; D possibly corresponds to TRBD1 (5 bases). This TCR derives from an adult in good health. The sequencing used peripheral blood, collected on day 0 of AZD1222 vaccination. The CDR3 reads CASSQDIWTPNNEQFF. Written as DNA, the CDR3 is TGTGCCAGCAGCCAAGATATCTGGACACCTAACAATGAGCAGTTCTTC.